These 7 T cell receptor beta chains came from one sample sequenced in a study of T cell responses to AZD1222 COVID-19 vaccine. The table came from immunoSEQ multiplex PCR; TCRdb's copy has only in-frame clones and leaves some out. The table shows about 69,000 clones, with over 80% occurring only once. The material sequenced was peripheral blood, taken 28 days after the second AZD1222 dose. These receptors came from an adult who received the AZD1222 COVID-19 vaccine.

This clone was observed a single time. The chain combines TRBV5-1 with TRBJ2-3; TRBD2 might be the D (5 bases). Trimming left V 0 bases short and J 1 base short, with 18 bases between. Germline values: CDR1 SGHRS, CDR2 YFSETQ. The CDR3 is 18 residues long. CDR3 residues: CASSLAPSGRRGTDTQYF. CDR3 nucleotide sequence: TGCGCCAGCAGCTTGGCTCCCAGCGGTCGTCGGGGCACAGATACGCAGTATTTT.

CDR3 sequence reads: CASTETSGEQFF. The CDR3 coding sequence is TGTGCCAGCACTGAGACTAGTGGTGAGCAGTTCTTC. V is TRBV6-6 and J is TRBJ2-1; tentative D call: TRBD2 (6 bases). The CDR3 is made up of 12 amino acids. Germline lookup yields CDR1 MNHNY and CDR2 SVGAGI (reference sequence). Deletions cut 7 bases from V and 9 bases from J, with 13 bases between.

The V and J genes are TRBV25-1 and TRBJ1-6, with 8 bases fitting TRBD1. Germline V gene lookup returns CDR1 MGHDK and CDR2 SYGVNS. V lost 3 bases to trimming and J lost 7 bases; unmatched junction nucleotides: 5. This CDR3 comprises 15 residues. This CDR3 is CASSDPRQGNSPLHF. In nucleotides, the CDR3 is TGTGCCAGCAGTGATCCCCGACAGGGGAATTCACCCCTCCACTTT.

The chain uses TRBV25-1 and TRBJ2-7; D might be TRBD2 (6 bases). TRBJ2-5 explains the end of the DNA better; the J call may be wrong. CDR3 size: 11 residues. Germline values: CDR1 MGHDK, CDR2 SYGVNS. The CDR3 DNA reads TGTGCCAGCTGGGAGGTAGGGACCCAGTACTTC. Translation gives CASWEVGTQYF.

This chain uses TRBV6-5 with TRBJ1-2; 7 bases agree with TRBD1. This CDR3 is built from 15 residues. V lost 6 bases to trimming and J lost 8 bases; unmatched junction nucleotides: 15. Germline CDR1 and CDR2: MNHEY and SVGAGI. The chain's CDR3 is CASSRKTGTTVGYTF. The CDR3 DNA is TGTGCCAGCAGCCGTAAGACAGGGACCACGGTCGGCTACACCTTC.

The CDR3 here is CASSPGRRTGVDTEAFF. The CDR3 nucleotides are TGCGCCAGCAGCCCGGGCCGAAGAACAGGGGTGGACACTGAAGCTTTCTTT. The V and J genes are TRBV5-1 and TRBJ1-1; 7 bases are shared with TRBD1. CDR1 and CDR2 from the germline V gene are SGHRS and YFSETQ. V was pared by 4 bases and J by 3 bases, with 15 bases of the junction left unmatched. The CDR3 is made up of 17 amino acids. The full variable domain, in which reference TRBV5-1 and TRBJ1-1 provide the parts outside the CDR3, is KAGVTQTPRYLIKTRGQQVTLSCSPISGHRSVSWYQQTPGQGLQFLFEYFSETQRNKGNFPGRFSGRQFSNSRSEMNVSTLELGDSALYLCASSPGRRTGVDTEAFFGQGTRLTVV.

The CDR3 region has the DNA TGCAGCGGTGGGGAGGGTCCCACTGAAGCTTTCTTT. As protein: CSGGEGPTEAFF. This chain links TRBV29-1 with TRBJ1-1; D call uncertain. Looked up from germline, CDR1 is SQVTM and CDR2 is ANQGSEA. CDR3 length equals 12 residues. V lost 7 bases and J lost 4, with 13 bases in between.